Listed below are T cell receptor beta chains from one sample, sequenced in a study of multiple sclerosis patients with progressive multifocal leukoencephalopathy. Data came from immunoSEQ multiplex PCR; TCRdb stores just in-frame clones and leaves some out. The table has about 30,000 clones, roughly 90% seen once. Sequences were derived from PBMCs, sampled from a patient treated with natalizumab. The receptor source for this set is a human donor with multiple sclerosis. CDR3s include the opening cysteine and the closing phenylalanine or tryptophan. The order of the fields is D gene, V gene, clone size, J gene, CDR3 protein, CDR3 DNA. The D gene is left open where the match is weak. For some rows the clone size is stated as once, few or many, or as a class when expanded; others skip it.

NA	TRBV10-1	NA	TRBJ2-3	CASSPELIVDTQYF	TGCGCCAGCAGTCCAGAACTTATTGTGGATACGCAGTATTTT
NA	TRBV6-5	NA	TRBJ1-5	CASSPAGRNQPQHF	TGTGCCAGCAGTCCCGCGGGGCGGAATCAGCCCCAGCATTTT
NA	TRBV7-9	NA	TRBJ2-7	CASSLLNSYEQYF	TGTGCCAGCAGCTTATTGAACTCCTACGAGCAGTACTTC
TRBD2	TRBV19	NA	TRBJ2-7	CASSKLAGGPYEQYF	TGTGCCAGTAGCAAACTAGCGGGGGGCCCCTACGAGCAGTACTTC
NA	TRBV6-1	NA	TRBJ2-7	CASRESSSYEQYF	TGTGCCAGCAGAGAATCGTCATCCTACGAGCAGTACTTC
NA	TRBV18	NA	TRBJ1-6	CASSPGAGRDSPLHF	TGTGCCAGCTCACCAGGGGCAGGGAGGGATTCACCCCTCCACTTT
NA	TRBV6-5	NA	TRBJ1-1	CASSYVWGGNTEAFF	TGTGCCAGCAGTTACGTGTGGGGGGGAAACACTGAAGCTTTCTTT
TRBD2	TRBV4-1	NA	TRBJ2-5	CASSRASGGILGIETQYF	TGCGCCAGCAGCCGAGCTAGCGGGGGGATCCTTGGAATTGAGACCCAGTACTTC
NA	TRBV2	NA	TRBJ2-1	CALRTTHSYNEQFF	TGTGCCTTGCGGACTACTCACTCCTACAATGAGCAGTTCTTC
TRBD1	TRBV19	NA	TRBJ1-5	CASSIRGQGAEQPQHF	TGTGCCAGTAGTATAAGGGGACAGGGGGCGGAACAGCCCCAGCATTTT
NA	TRBV27	NA	TRBJ1-6	CASSLSITSSYNSPLHF	TGTGCCAGCAGTTTATCGATAACCAGCTCCTATAATTCACCCCTCCACTTT
NA	TRBV10-3	NA	TRBJ1-2	CAISESVQINYGYTF	TGTGCCATCAGTGAGTCGGTACAGATCAACTATGGCTACACCTTC
NA	TRBV6-5	few	TRBJ2-7	CASSYSAGSAREQYF	TGTGCCAGCAGTTACTCGGCGGGGTCAGCACGCGAGCAGTACTTC
NA	TRBV5-4	once	TRBJ2-3	CASSSDGYTQYF	TGTGCCAGCAGCTCCGACGGCTATACGCAGTATTTT
TRBD2	TRBV9	NA	TRBJ2-1	CASSHTSGGAYEQFF	TGTGCCAGCAGCCATACTAGCGGGGGGGCCTATGAGCAGTTCTTC
NA	TRBV7-9	few	TRBJ1-1	CASSPLQGWTEAFF	TGTGCCAGCAGCCCACTGCAGGGCTGGACTGAAGCTTTCTTT
NA	TRBV6-5	NA	TRBJ2-2	CASSYSRPGGAGELFF	TGTGCCAGCAGTTACTCGAGGCCTGGAGGCGCCGGGGAGCTGTTTTTT
NA	TRBV6-5	NA	TRBJ2-4	CASTLLRGGIQYF	TGTGCCAGCACCCTCCTGAGGGGTGGCATTCAGTACTTC
NA	TRBV5-4	NA	TRBJ1-1	CASSLGQVNTEAFF	TGTGCCAGCAGCTTGGGACAGGTGAACACTGAAGCTTTCTTT
NA	TRBV2	once	TRBJ1-6	CASSEREYNSPLHF	TGTGCCAGCAGTGAGAGGGAGTATAATTCGCCCCTCCACTTT
NA	TRBV5-6	NA	TRBJ1-5	CASSAASGQPQHF	TGTGCCAGCAGCGCCGCTAGCGGTCAGCCCCAGCATTTT
TRBD1	TRBV10-2	once	TRBJ1-5	CASTTGVSNQPQHF	TGCGCCAGCACCACAGGGGTTAGCAATCAGCCCCAGCATTTT
NA	TRBV11-2	NA	TRBJ2-7	CASSLFGTHYEQYF	TGTGCCAGCAGCTTATTCGGGACACACTACGAGCAGTACTTC
NA	TRBV6-4	few	TRBJ1-2	CASSDSYIGAGSNYGYTF	TGTGCCAGCAGTGACTCGTATATTGGGGCAGGTAGTAACTATGGCTACACCTTC
NA	TRBV6-1	NA	TRBJ2-5	CASSDQVGGETQYF	TGTGCCAGCAGTGACCAGGTCGGAGGGGAGACCCAGTACTTC
NA	TRBV5-1	NA	TRBJ2-5	CASSPGLWETQYF	TGCGCCAGCAGCCCCGGACTGTGGGAGACCCAGTACTTC
TRBD1	TRBV28	NA	TRBJ1-2	CASSIGQVFSYGYTF	TGTGCCAGCAGTATAGGACAGGTCTTCAGCTATGGCTACACCTTC
TRBD2	TRBV7-2	NA	TRBJ2-5	CASSSAGGPETQYF	TGTGCCAGCAGCTCAGCGGGGGGGCCAGAGACCCAGTACTTC
NA	TRBV6-5	NA	TRBJ1-6	CASSPGTTGNSPLHF	TGTGCCAGCAGCCCCGGGACAACGGGAAATTCACCCCTCCACTTT
TRBD1	TRBV19	NA	TRBJ2-2	CASSRQGANTGELFF	TGTGCCAGTAGTAGACAGGGAGCGAACACCGGGGAGCTGTTTTTT
NA	TRBV2	once	TRBJ1-4	CANSDSEKLFF	TGTGCCAACTCCGACAGCGAAAAACTGTTTTTT
NA	TRBV6-6	NA	TRBJ1-4	CASRKGQFEKLFF	TGTGCCAGCAGAAAAGGACAGTTCGAAAAACTGTTTTTT
TRBD2	TRBV5-1	NA	TRBJ2-5	CASSPGAGGMITETQYF	TGCGCCAGCAGCCCGGGAGCGGGGGGGATGATTACAGAGACCCAGTACTTC
TRBD1	TRBV7-9	NA	TRBJ1-1	CASSSTGVTEAFF	TGTGCCAGCAGCTCTACAGGGGTCACTGAAGCTTTCTTT
NA	TRBV18	NA	TRBJ1-2	CASSPSGPPKGYGYTF	TGTGCCAGCTCACCTTCGGGACCGCCAAAGGGCTATGGCTACACCTTC
TRBD1	TRBV5-1	NA	TRBJ1-2	CASSEDRVNYGYTF	TGCGCCAGCAGCGAGGACAGGGTTAACTATGGCTACACCTTC
NA	TRBV14	few	TRBJ1-2	CASSRTRTYYGYTF	TGTGCCAGCAGCCGTACCAGGACATACTATGGCTACACCTTC
NA	TRBV21-1	NA	TRBJ2-3	CASSEDEAGAKDTQYF	TGTGCCAGCAGCGAAGACGAAGCGGGGGCTAAGGATACGCAGTATTTT
NA	TRBV7-9	NA	TRBJ1-1	CASSLVQANTEAFF	TGTGCCAGCAGCTTAGTTCAGGCGAACACTGAAGCTTTCTTT
TRBD1	TRBV15	once	TRBJ1-4	CATSRDYGTDNEKLFF	TGTGCCACCAGCAGAGACTACGGGACAGATAATGAAAAACTGTTTTTT
TRBD1	TRBV2	once	TRBJ1-1	CASRGGQGTEAFF	TGTGCCAGCAGAGGGGGACAGGGGACCGAAGCTTTCTTT
NA	TRBV15	NA	TRBJ2-5	CATSNRTNQETQYF	TGTGCCACCAGCAACCGGACAAATCAAGAGACCCAGTACTTC
NA	TRBV6-1	NA	TRBJ1-1	CASRVIVEAFF	TGTGCCAGCAGGGTTATAGTTGAAGCTTTCTTT
NA	TRBV6-1	few	TRBJ1-1	CASSEPQGGTEAFF	TGTGCCAGCAGTGAACCCCAGGGTGGCACTGAAGCTTTCTTT
TRBD1	TRBV2	NA	TRBJ1-2	CASSPTGAGDGYTF	TGTGCCAGCAGTCCGACAGGGGCTGGTGATGGCTACACCTTC
NA	TRBV7-3	NA	TRBJ1-1	CASSQTEMDTEAFF	TGTGCCAGCAGCCAAACAGAGATGGACACTGAAGCTTTCTTT
TRBD2	TRBV6-5	NA	TRBJ2-1	CASSYYRGGAYNEQFF	TGTGCCAGCAGTTACTACCGCGGGGGTGCCTACAATGAGCAGTTCTTC
NA	TRBV6-6	NA	TRBJ1-1	CASTHDSNTEAFF	TGTGCCAGCACCCATGACTCGAACACTGAAGCTTTCTTT
NA	TRBV7-3	NA	TRBJ2-7	CASSLGHGSSYEQYF	TGTGCCAGCAGCTTAGGCCACGGGAGCTCCTACGAGCAGTACTTC
TRBD2	TRBV11-1	NA	TRBJ2-5	CASSTWTSGSQETQYF	TGTGCCAGCAGCACGTGGACTAGCGGGAGCCAAGAGACCCAGTACTTC
NA	TRBV4-1	NA	TRBJ1-6	CASSQERRAGISPLHF	TGCGCCAGCAGCCAAGAAAGGAGGGCTGGGATTTCACCCCTCCACTTT
TRBD1	TRBV10-3	NA	TRBJ1-2	CAGRVGQRIYPTVYGYTF	TGTGCCGGCCGCGTGGGACAGAGGATTTATCCCACGGTCTATGGCTACACCTTC
NA	TRBV30	few	TRBJ1-6	CAWRQGVSYNSPLHF	TGTGCCTGGAGGCAGGGAGTCTCCTATAATTCACCCCTCCACTTT
NA	TRBV7-9	NA	TRBJ1-4	CASSSDREKLFF	TGTGCCAGCAGCAGCGACCGTGAAAAACTGTTTTTT
NA	TRBV6-6	NA	TRBJ2-3	CASSLTGYSGTDTQYF	TGTGCCAGCAGCCTAACAGGGTATAGTGGCACAGATACGCAGTATTTT
NA	TRBV5-4	NA	TRBJ2-5	CASSLGLNGETQYF	TGTGCCAGCAGCTTGGGCCTAAATGGGGAGACCCAGTACTTC
NA	TRBV6-1	NA	TRBJ2-7	CASSEGPSPYEQYF	TGTGCCAGCAGTGAAGGCCCCTCTCCCTACGAGCAGTACTTC
TRBD1	TRBV5-1	NA	TRBJ1-1	CASSIQGGLNTEAFF	TGCGCCAGCAGCATCCAGGGGGGTTTAAACACTGAAGCTTTCTTT
NA	TRBV4-1	NA	TRBJ1-2	CASSQDDAFNYGYTF	TGCGCCAGCAGCCAAGATGATGCCTTTAACTATGGCTACACCTTC
TRBD1	TRBV5-1	NA	TRBJ1-4	CASSLVPGQGNEKLFF	TGCGCCAGCAGCTTGGTGCCGGGACAGGGTAATGAAAAACTGTTTTTT